This entry is about one T cell receptor beta chain. Its antigen is still unknown. CDR1 is SGHAT, CDR2 FQNNGV, per germline. The CDR3 loop spans 13 amino acids. Between the trimmed V and J ends, which lost 1 base and 8 bases, there was a span of 11 bases. The repertoire was sequenced with immunoSEQ multiplex PCR; TCRdb's copy has only in-frame clones and lacks some. Of tens of thousands of clones in the sample, more than 70% are singletons; the top ten hold around a fifth. The data are from a study of OX40 agonist ivuxolimab in advanced cancers. Whole-study context: An agonistic human IgG2 monoclonal antibody against OX40 (CD134) was given. Study-level points and caveats: Partly responding patients at 0.1-3.0 mg/kg showed some of the smallest clonal expansion.

This clonotype was obtained from an adult with an advanced solid tumor such as melanoma, head and neck, liver or kidney cancer. Sequences were derived from CD4+ or CD8+ T cells sorted from blood, sampled in a trial of the OX40 agonist ivuxolimab. This chain joins TRBV11-2 and TRBJ1-1, with D possibly TRBD1 on 5 matching bases. The CDR3 region is CASSLVGPQEAFF. The CDR3 nucleotides read TGTGCCAGCAGCTTAGTGGGACCACAGGAAGCTTTCTTT.